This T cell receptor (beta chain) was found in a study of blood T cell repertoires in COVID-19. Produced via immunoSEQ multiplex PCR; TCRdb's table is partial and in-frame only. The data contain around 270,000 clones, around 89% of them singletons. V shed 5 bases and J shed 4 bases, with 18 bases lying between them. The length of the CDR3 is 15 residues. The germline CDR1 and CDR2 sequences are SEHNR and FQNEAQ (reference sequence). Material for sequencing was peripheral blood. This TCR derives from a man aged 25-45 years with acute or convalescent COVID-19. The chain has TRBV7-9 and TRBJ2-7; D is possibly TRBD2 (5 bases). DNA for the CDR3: TGTGCCAGCAGCCCCATCCGAGGGTTCGGGTACGAGCAGTACTTC. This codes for CASSPIRGFGYEQYF.